This TCR beta chain was obtained from a study of vaccination and CD4 T cells after COVID-19. The study's findings and limits: Investigators enrolled relatively few convalescent patients and included no early post-infection timepoints.

The Oncomine TCR Beta short-read assay generated sequence data from the DNA of cultured CD4+ T cells. TCRdb redid the calling of the PCR reads with MiXCR, one entry per CDR3 protein. The sample contains fewer than 25,000 distinct CDR3 sequences, roughly 52% of which appear only once. The treatment is: approximately 11-day PBMC culture with coronavirus spike peptide pools or control peptides (ViraFEST assay). With respect to this clonotype: Antigen: not known.

Trimming removed 6 bases from V and 3 bases from J, with 11 bases in between. The length of the CDR3 is 13 residues. Germline CDR1 is SNHLY and CDR2 is FYNNEI. The material sequenced was CD4+ T cells from blood, cultured in vitro. This clonotype was obtained from a human donor who had recovered from COVID-19. The chain recombines TRBV2 with TRBJ1-2, with D possibly TRBD1 on 5 matching bases. The CDR3 loop is CASRTGVDYGYTF. In nucleotides, the CDR3 is TGTGCCAGCAGGACGGGGGTGGACTATGGCTACACCTTC.